These 5 T cell receptor beta chains originate from one sample sequenced in a study of blood T cell repertoires in COVID-19. Profiled with immunoSEQ multiplex PCR; TCRdb holds only in-frame clones, not every one. The table includes fewer than 200,000 clones, roughly 82% detected once. Sequenced input: peripheral blood. The receptors stem from a woman aged 55-75 years with COVID-19, enrolled during active disease.

The CDR3 sequence is CASSRAGANTGELFF. DNA for the CDR3: TGTGCCAGCAGCCGTGCCGGTGCGAACACCGGGGAGCTGTTTTTT. The chain is built from TRBV7-3 and TRBJ2-2; D ambiguous. Trimming stripped 5 bases from V and 0 bases from J, with 10 bases between. The CDR3 totals 15 residues. Germline V gives CDR1 SGHTA, CDR2 FQGTGA.

The rearrangement joins TRBV24-1 to TRBJ2-7, with 7 bases fitting TRBD1. Germline CDR1 KGHDR, CDR2 SFDVKD. This CDR3 is 16 amino acids long. V lost 0 bases and J lost 0; bases outside the gene matches: 4. The DNA of the CDR3 is TGTGCCACCAGTGATTTGCCGGGACAGATCTCCTACGAGCAGTACTTC. Translated, it gives CATSDLPGQISYEQYF.

The chain has TRBV5-6 and TRBJ1-3, with TRBD1 as a possible D gene (6 bases). In germline, CDR1 is SGHDT, CDR2 YYEEEE. V lost 3 bases, J lost 10 bases, and 20 bases lay in between. The CDR3 is 15 amino acids. The CDR3 nucleotides read TGTGCCAGCAGCTCCAGGGGCCCCTTGGGAGGGACCATATATTTT. It specifies CASSSRGPLGGTIYF.

The chain links TRBV5-4 to TRBJ2-5; 10 nucleotides agree with TRBD2. CDR1 is SGHNT, CDR2 YYREEE, per germline (reference sequence). CDR3 length: 15 residues. J gave up 4 bases and V 0 bases, and 3 bases lay outside the gene matches. The CDR3 DNA reads as TGTGCCAGCAGCTTGGCTAGCGGGAGACGAGAGACCCAGTACTTC. Protein sequence: CASSLASGRRETQYF. Looking up the rest from reference TRBV5-4 and TRBJ2-5 gives the full variable domain: ETGVTQSPTHLIKTRGQQVTLRCSSQSGHNTVSWYQQALGQGPQFIFQYYREEENGRGNFPPRFSGLQFPNYSSELNVNALELDDSALYLCASSLASGRRETQYFGPGTRLLVL.

This chain connects TRBV9 to TRBJ1-2; D remains unclear. The CDR3 is 13 amino acids. Germline loops: CDR1 SGDLS, CDR2 YYNGEE. V lost 3 bases to trimming and J lost 1 base, with 7 bases between them. The CDR3 coding sequence is TGTGCCAGCAGCGCAGACATTAACTATGGCTACACCTTC. Translated: CASSADINYGYTF.